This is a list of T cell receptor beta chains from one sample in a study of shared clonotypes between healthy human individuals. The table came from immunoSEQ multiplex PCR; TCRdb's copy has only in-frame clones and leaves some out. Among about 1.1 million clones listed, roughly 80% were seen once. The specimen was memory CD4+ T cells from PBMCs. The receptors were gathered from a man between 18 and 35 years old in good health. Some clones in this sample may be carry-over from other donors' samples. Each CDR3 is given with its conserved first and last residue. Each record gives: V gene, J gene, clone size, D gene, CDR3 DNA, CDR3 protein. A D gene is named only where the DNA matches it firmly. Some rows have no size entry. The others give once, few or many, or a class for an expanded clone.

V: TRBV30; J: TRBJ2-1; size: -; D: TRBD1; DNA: TGTGCCTGGAGTGGGACAGGGGCCTACAATGAGCAGTTCTTC; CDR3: CAWSGTGAYNEQFF
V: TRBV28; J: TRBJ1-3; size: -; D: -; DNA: TGTGCCAGCAAAGAGTGGAGCTCTGGAAACACCATATATTTT; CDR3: CASKEWSSGNTIYF
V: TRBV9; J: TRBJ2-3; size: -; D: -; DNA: TGTGCCAGCAGCGTCCTCATGGGGGCAGATACGCAGTATTTT; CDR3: CASSVLMGADTQYF
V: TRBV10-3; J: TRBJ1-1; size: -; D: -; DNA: TGTGCCATCACCGGAGGGATGAACACTGAAGCTTTCTTT; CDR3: CAITGGMNTEAFF
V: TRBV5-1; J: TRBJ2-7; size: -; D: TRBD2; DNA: TGCGCCAGCAGCTTGCGGGGGGAACCCTACGAGCAGTACTTC; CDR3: CASSLRGEPYEQYF
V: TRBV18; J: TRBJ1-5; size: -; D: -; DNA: TGTGCCAGCTCACCACGGCCAGCCACCGATAGCAATCAGCCCCAGCATTTT; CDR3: CASSPRPATDSNQPQHF
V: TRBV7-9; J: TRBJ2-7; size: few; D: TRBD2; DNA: TGTGCCAGCAGCCTCGGGACTAGCGGGAGGGTAGAGCAGTACTTC; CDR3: CASSLGTSGRVEQYF
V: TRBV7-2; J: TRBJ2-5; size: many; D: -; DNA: TGTGCCAGCACCCCCATGGCTGGAGGTTGGTCGGGGGAGACCCAGTACTTC; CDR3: CASTPMAGGWSGETQYF
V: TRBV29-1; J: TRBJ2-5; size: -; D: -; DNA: TGCAGCGTTAGGTTGGTTGGACGGAAAGGGATAGAGACCCAGTACTTC; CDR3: CSVRLVGRKGIETQYF
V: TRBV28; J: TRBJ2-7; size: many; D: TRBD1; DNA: TGTGCCAGCAGCCCGGACAGGGGTAAAAGGGTGGCCTACGAGCAGTACTTC; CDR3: CASSPDRGKRVAYEQYF
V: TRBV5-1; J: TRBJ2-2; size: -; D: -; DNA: TGCGCCAGCAGCTTCAACGGGCTAGCCACCGGGGAGCTGTTTTTT; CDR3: CASSFNGLATGELFF
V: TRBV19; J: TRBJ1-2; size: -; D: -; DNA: TGTGCCAGTTCAAATGGGTGGTATGGCTACACCTTC; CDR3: CASSNGWYGYTF
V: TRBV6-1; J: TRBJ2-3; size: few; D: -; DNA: TGTGCCAGCAGTGAAAGGGTCACAGATACGCAGTATTTT; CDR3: CASSERVTDTQYF
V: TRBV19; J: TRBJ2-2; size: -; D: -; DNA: TGTGCCAGTAGTATTCGGGTCGAAAACACCGGGGAGCTGTTTTTT; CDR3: CASSIRVENTGELFF
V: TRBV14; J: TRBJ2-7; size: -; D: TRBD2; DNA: TGTGCCAGCAGCCAACGCAGGACTAGCTATGGATACGAGCAGTACTTC; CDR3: CASSQRRTSYGYEQYF
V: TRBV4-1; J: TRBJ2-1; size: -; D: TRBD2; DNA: TGCGCCAGCAGCCAAGAATCCGTGGCTAGCGGGAACTACAATGAGCAGTTCTTC; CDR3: CASSQESVASGNYNEQFF
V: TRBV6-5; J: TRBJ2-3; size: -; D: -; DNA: TGTGCCAGCAGCAACACATTTGATACGCAGTATTTT; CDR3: CASSNTFDTQYF
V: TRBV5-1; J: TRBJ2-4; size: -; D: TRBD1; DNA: TGCGCCAGCAGCTTGGATAACAGGGGGCTACACATTCAGTACTTC; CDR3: CASSLDNRGLHIQYF
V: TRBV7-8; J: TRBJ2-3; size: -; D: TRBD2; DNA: TGTGCCAGCAGCTTAGTGGGGACTAGCGATTTCACGGATACGCAGTATTTT; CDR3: CASSLVGTSDFTDTQYF
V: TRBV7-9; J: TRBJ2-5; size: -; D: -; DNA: TGTGCCAGCCACCACAGGGAGGCGCAAGAGACCCAGTACTTC; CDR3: CASHHREAQETQYF
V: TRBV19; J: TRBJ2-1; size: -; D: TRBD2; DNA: TGTGCCGCCAGCTCTAGCGGGAGGGCCCTCGGCGATGAGCAGTTCTTC; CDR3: CAASSSGRALGDEQFF
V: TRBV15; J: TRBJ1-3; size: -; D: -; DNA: TGTGCCACCAGCAGAGACTTACAGACTGGAAACACCATATATTTT; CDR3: CATSRDLQTGNTIYF